This T cell receptor beta chain was sequenced during a study of breast tumors, draining lymph nodes, adjacent tissues. Samples came from axillary lymph nodes draining the breast cancer. This clonotype was seen repeatedly, ten times or more. MiXCR, applied by TCRdb to the multiplex PCR reads, yields one record per CDR3 protein. The sample lists approximately 250,000 distinct CDR3 sequences, around 34% occurring once. Germline lookup yields CDR1 DFQATT and CDR2 SNEGSKA (reference sequence). The CDR3 extends over 15 amino acids. Trimming took off 3 bases at V and 0 bases at J, with 11 bases between the two ends.

The sequencing sample was made of axillary lymph node tissue. The chain couples TRBV20-1 to TRBJ2-2, with D unclear. The source is a female donor with breast cancer. Some clones in this sample may be carry-over from other donors' samples. The CDR3 DNA reads as TGCAGTGCTAGCAACGCGAAAACGAACACCGGGGAGCTGTTTTTT. As protein: CSASNAKTNTGELFF.